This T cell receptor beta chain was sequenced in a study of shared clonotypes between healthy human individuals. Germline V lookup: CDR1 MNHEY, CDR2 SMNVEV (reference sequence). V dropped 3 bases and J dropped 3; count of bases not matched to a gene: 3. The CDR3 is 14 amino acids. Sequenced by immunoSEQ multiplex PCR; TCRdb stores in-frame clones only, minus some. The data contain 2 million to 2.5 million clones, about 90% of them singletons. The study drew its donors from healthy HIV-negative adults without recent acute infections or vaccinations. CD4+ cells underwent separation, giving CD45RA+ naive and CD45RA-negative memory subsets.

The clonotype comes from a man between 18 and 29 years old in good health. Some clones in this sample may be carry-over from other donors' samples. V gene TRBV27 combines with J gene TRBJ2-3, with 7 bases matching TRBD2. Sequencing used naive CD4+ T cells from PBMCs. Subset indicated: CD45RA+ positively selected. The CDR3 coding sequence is TGTGCCAGCAGTTTGGACGGGAGGACAGATACGCAGTATTTT. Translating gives CASSLDGRTDTQYF.